The 24 T cell receptor beta chains below come from one sample, sequenced in a study of shared clonotypes between healthy human individuals. Naive CD8 cells lacked CD45RO and underwent positive selection for CCR7, leaving out terminally differentiated effector memory CD45RA+ cells. Assay: immunoSEQ multiplex PCR; the TCRdb copy retains only in-frame clones and omits some. The data contain some 630,000 clones, approximately 96% of them singletons. The sequenced sample was naive CD8+ T cells sorted from blood. All receptors derive from a woman in her twenties or thirties in good health.

The sample holds a few counts of this clone. J is TRBJ2-7 and V is TRBV7-9, with unresolved D. Germline V gene sequence: CDR1 SEHNR, CDR2 FQNEAQ (reference sequence). V was clipped by 2 bases and J by 3 bases, with 5 bases between them. There are 12 residues in the CDR3. CDR3: CASSLPDYEQYF. The CDR3, as DNA: TGTGCCAGCAGCTTACCAGACTACGAGCAGTACTTC.

The rearrangement joins TRBV25-1 to TRBJ1-2; no clear D gene. V shed 2 bases and J shed 4 bases, with 5 bases lying between them. Per the germline V gene, CDR1 is MGHDK and CDR2 is SYGVNS. The CDR3 has 12 amino acids. CDR3 protein: CASSEGCYGYTF. The DNA for the CDR3 is TGTGCCAGCAGTGAAGGTTGCTATGGCTACACCTTC.

This chain uses TRBV4-1 with TRBJ2-7; D not resolved. Trimming cost V 2 bases and J 2 bases, with 16 bases left between them. This CDR3 has 16 residues. Germline CDR1 MGHRA, CDR2 YSYEKL. The CDR3 DNA reads as TGCGCCAGCAGCCAATCCCCGACTCGATCTGCCTACGAGCAGTACTTC. Protein sequence: CASSQSPTRSAYEQYF.

This sequence joins TRBV5-5 and TRBJ1-1; no clear D. V was shortened by 6 bases and J by 1 base, with 7 bases between the two germline ends. This CDR3 region has 12 residues. Germline values: CDR1 SGHKS, CDR2 YYEKEE (reference sequence). The CDR3 DNA sequence: TGTGCCAGCACGGGCTGGAACACTGAAGCTTTCTTT. It codes for CASTGWNTEAFF.

The rearrangement joins TRBV2 to TRBJ2-7; perhaps D is TRBD1 or TRBD2 (5 bases each). Germline V CDR1 and CDR2: SNHLY, FYNNEI. The CDR3 covers 15 residues. Trimming removed 6 bases from V and 2 bases from J, with 17 bases in between. The CDR3 region has the DNA TGTGCCAGCAGCCAGGCCGGGACCCTAACCTACGAGCAGTACTTC. Its protein is CASSQAGTLTYEQYF.

The chain combines TRBV5-1 with TRBJ2-7; D is unresolved. This CDR3 is built from 14 residues. Trimming removed 4 bases from V and 3 bases from J, with 14 bases in between. Germline V CDR1 and CDR2: SGHRS, YFSETQ. The CDR3 loop reads CASSQESFYYEQYF. The CDR3 bases are TGCGCCAGCAGCCAAGAAAGTTTCTACTACGAGCAGTACTTC.

The chain recombines TRBV28 with TRBJ2-3; D is tentatively TRBD1 or TRBD2 (5 bases each). Germline V gives CDR1 MDHEN, CDR2 SYDVKM. This CDR3 region has 15 residues. With 6 bases removed from V and 0 bases from J, the gap between germline ends came to 13 bases. The DNA for the CDR3 is TGTGCCAGCAGCTCCGGGACGTTGAGCACAGATACGCAGTATTTT. As protein: CASSSGTLSTDTQYF.

The chain combines TRBV6-1 with TRBJ2-1; possibly TRBD1 or TRBD2 for D (5 bases each). The CDR3 contains 13 residues. Germline CDR1 is MNHNS and CDR2 is SASEGT. V gave up 6 bases and J gave up 6 bases, with 12 bases separating them. This CDR3 reads CASSPGRANEQFF. Written as DNA, the CDR3 is TGTGCCAGCAGCCCAGGGAGAGCCAATGAGCAGTTCTTC.

The chain carries TRBV9 and TRBJ1-1; D is uncertain. The CDR3 consists of 14 residues. V was pared by 0 bases and J by 0 bases, with 6 bases between. Per germline, CDR1 SGDLS and CDR2 YYNGEE. CDR3 residues: CASSVVLLNTEAFF. The CDR3 nucleotides read TGTGCCAGCAGCGTAGTCCTCCTGAACACTGAAGCTTTCTTT.

The CDR3: CASYRLGSGLPNTGELFF. The CDR3 DNA reads as TGTGCCAGCTACCGTTTGGGTAGCGGACTACCGAACACCGGGGAGCTGTTTTTT. The chain links TRBV19 to TRBJ2-2, with a tentative D call TRBD2 (6 bases). Germline V gene sequence: CDR1 LNHDA, CDR2 SQIVND (reference sequence). The CDR3 is 18 amino acids. V was pared by 9 bases and J by 0 bases, with 23 bases between.

The V gene is TRBV6-1, the J gene TRBJ2-3; TRBD2 aligns across 8 bases. The germline CDR1 and CDR2 sequences are MNHNS and SASEGT. V lost 2 bases, J lost 2 bases, and 9 bases stayed unmatched. The CDR3 totals 17 residues. In DNA, the CDR3 is TGTGCCAGCAGTGAAACTAGCGGCGGAGACTTCACAGATACGCAGTATTTT. Amino acid sequence: CASSETSGGDFTDTQYF.

J is TRBJ2-1 and V is TRBV10-3; D is uncertain. The V and J ends lost 8 bases and 4 bases respectively, with 6 bases between them. The germline CDR1 and CDR2 sequences are ENHRY and SYGVKD. This CDR3 is built from 11 residues. CDR3 sequence: CAIAEYNEQFF. CDR3 nucleotide sequence: TGTGCCATCGCGGAGTACAATGAGCAGTTCTTC.

The chain joins TRBV9 to TRBJ1-3; D perhaps matches TRBD1 (5 bases). This CDR3 contains 17 residues. V shed 4 bases and J shed 0 bases, with 17 bases lying between them. From germline, CDR1 is SGDLS and CDR2 YYNGEE. This CDR3 is CASSITGTAISGNTIYF. The CDR3 coding sequence is TGTGCCAGCAGCATAACCGGGACGGCCATCTCTGGAAACACCATATATTTT. Together with reference TRBV9 and TRBJ1-3, the CDR3 gives the full variable domain: DSGVTQTPKHLITATGQRVTLRCSPRSGDLSVYWYQQSLDQGLQFLIQYYNGEERAKGNILERFSAQQFPDLHSELNLSSLELGDSALYFCASSITGTAISGNTIYFGEGSWLTVV.

The chain joins TRBV28 to TRBJ2-7, with 7 positions matching TRBD1. Per germline, CDR1 MDHEN and CDR2 SYDVKM. V gave up 2 bases and J gave up 6 bases; unmatched junction bases: 4. The CDR3 is 13 amino acids. The CDR3 nucleotides read TGTGCCAGCAGTTTAGACAGGGCGATCGAGCAGTACTTC. It yields the protein CASSLDRAIEQYF.

The CDR3 spells CASSPGQGDTGELFF. The CDR3 nucleotides are TGTGCCAGCAGCCCGGGACAGGGTGACACCGGGGAGCTGTTTTTT. The genes are TRBV7-7 and TRBJ2-2; the match to TRBD1 covers 9 bases. Germline V gene lookup returns CDR1 SSHAT and CDR2 FNYEAQ (reference sequence). The CDR3 extends over 15 amino acids. V dropped 5 bases and J dropped 3; count of bases not matched to a gene: 4.

The chain is built from TRBV5-8 and TRBJ2-3; D is possibly TRBD2 (6 bases). The V end lost 3 bases, the J end lost 1 base, and 9 bases lay between the germline ends. Germline V lookup: CDR1 SGHTS, CDR2 YDEGEE. The CDR3 is 14 amino acids. The chain's CDR3 is CASSWQRGTDTQYF. The CDR3 DNA reads TGTGCCAGCAGCTGGCAGCGGGGCACAGATACGCAGTATTTT.

This chain joins TRBV28 and TRBJ1-1, with unresolved D. Trimming took 11 bases from V and 4 from J, leaving 29 bases between them. The germline V gene encodes CDR1 MDHEN and CDR2 SYDVKM. The CDR3 length is 17 residues. In nucleotides, the CDR3 is TGTGCCCCTTTATACGATGGGCGGGAGACTTCTATCACTGAAGCTTTCTTT. The encoded protein is CAPLYDGRETSITEAFF.

This chain connects TRBV27 to TRBJ2-2; the match to TRBD1 covers 10 bases. V was pared by 5 bases and J by 7 bases, with 7 bases of the junction left unmatched. Germline lookup yields CDR1 MNHEY and CDR2 SMNVEV (reference sequence). CDR3 size: 15 residues. CDR3 DNA sequence: TGTGCCAGCAGTCTCGGGACAGGGGTCAACGGGGAGCTGTTTTTT. Translation: CASSLGTGVNGELFF.

This clone was observed a single time. The V gene is TRBV10-2, the J gene TRBJ2-5; D may correspond to TRBD1 or TRBD2 (5 bases each). V was shortened by 6 bases and J by 4 bases, with 15 bases between the two germline ends. There are 14 residues in the CDR3. CDR1 WSHSY and CDR2 SAAADI come from the germline V gene. CDR3 nucleotide sequence: TGCGCCAGCAGACCGGGACCCACGGGAGAGACCCAGTACTTC. Translating it yields CASRPGPTGETQYF.

With respect to this clone: The sample holds other DNA sequences that translate to the same CDR3. V is TRBV7-9 and J is TRBJ2-7, with D unclear. This CDR3 is built from 13 residues. V was pared by 1 base and J by 2 bases, with 6 bases between. The germline gives CDR1 SEHNR, CDR2 FQNEAQ (reference sequence). The DNA of the CDR3 is TGTGCCAGCAGCTTAGGAGGACCCTACGAGCAGTACTTC. It specifies CASSLGGPYEQYF.

V is TRBV15 and J is TRBJ2-1; D is ambiguous. The CDR3 spans 13 residues. Trimming pared 0 bases from V and 6 bases from J, leaving 6 bases between. Germline V lookup: CDR1 LNHNV, CDR2 YYDKDF (reference sequence). This CDR3 is CATSRDFRNEQFF. CDR3 bases: TGTGCCACCAGCAGAGATTTTCGCAATGAGCAGTTCTTC. The full variable domain, its missing parts supplied by reference TRBV15 and TRBJ2-1, is DAMVIQNPRYQVTQFGKPVTLSCSQTLNHNVMYWYQQKSSQAPKLLFHYYDKDFNNEADTPDNFQSRRPNTSFCFLDIRSPGLGDTAMYLCATSRDFRNEQFFGPGTRLTVL.

V is TRBV25-1 and J is TRBJ2-7; D tentatively reads TRBD1 or TRBD2 (5 bases each). This CDR3 has 14 amino acids. V gave up 3 bases and J gave up 3 bases, with 12 bases separating them. Germline CDR1 is MGHDK and CDR2 is SYGVNS. The CDR3 loop is CASSDLGPDYEQYF. The CDR3 region has the DNA TGTGCCAGCAGTGATTTGGGACCGGACTACGAGCAGTACTTC.

The table lists this clone with a count of one. The chain links TRBV6-1 to TRBJ1-2, with D perhaps matching TRBD1 (6 bases). Germline values: CDR1 MNHNS, CDR2 SASEGT. The CDR3 is made up of 15 amino acids. Between the trimmed V and J ends, which lost 0 bases and 4 bases, there was a span of 12 bases. In DNA form, the CDR3 reads TGTGCCAGCAGTGAAGCGACGACAGGAGTCTATGGCTACACCTTC. Residues: CASSEATTGVYGYTF.

The chain's CDR3 is CASSKDRGYTF. In DNA, the CDR3 is TGTGCCAGCAGCAAGGACCGTGGCTACACCTTC. The chain employs TRBV7-9 and TRBJ1-2, with D unresolved. The CDR3 totals 11 residues. CDR1 is SEHNR and CDR2 is FQNEAQ in the germline V gene (reference sequence). V dropped 5 bases and J dropped 7 bases, with 8 bases sitting between them.